The 32 T cell receptor beta chains presented below share a single source sample, sequenced in a study of blood T cell repertoires in COVID-19. Sequenced by immunoSEQ multiplex PCR; TCRdb stores in-frame clones only, minus some. The table shows some 310,000 clones, with roughly 90% occurring only once. Material: peripheral blood. These receptor sequences come from a woman between 25 and 40 years old with COVID-19, enrolled during active disease.

The V and J genes are TRBV4-2 and TRBJ2-7; the match to TRBD2 covers 7 bases. Germline values: CDR1 LGHNA, CDR2 YNFKEQ. J lost 6 bases, V lost 1 base, and 12 bases had no gene match. This CDR3 comprises 16 residues. The CDR3 here is CASSQGPGWGGTEQYF. The CDR3 coding sequence is TGTGCCAGCAGCCAAGGCCCCGGGTGGGGGGGAACCGAGCAGTACTTC.

The gene calls are TRBV5-4 and TRBJ2-2; 7 bases agree with TRBD2. CDR1 and CDR2 (germline): SGHNT, YYREEE (reference sequence). The junction had 2 bases not matched to a gene; V was cut back by 0 bases and J by 0 bases. The CDR3 runs 16 residues. The CDR3 region has the DNA TGTGCCAGCAGCTTGGGGCTAGCGGCGAACACCGGGGAGCTGTTTTTT. As protein: CASSLGLAANTGELFF.

The genes are TRBV7-2 and TRBJ2-1, with 16 bases that match TRBD2. The CDR3 length is 17 residues. CDR1 and CDR2 (germline): SGHTA, FQGNSA. V shed 6 bases, J shed 8 bases, and the junction held 10 bases outside the gene matches. The CDR3 is CASRSGTSGRAGDEQFF. The CDR3 bases are TGTGCCAGCAGATCCGGGACTAGCGGGAGGGCCGGTGATGAGCAGTTCTTC.

V usage is TRBV5-5 and J usage is TRBJ2-3, with 7 positions matching TRBD2. The CDR3 is 14 amino acids. The V gene's germline CDR1 is SGHKS and CDR2 YYEKEE (reference sequence). J gave up 2 bases and V 4 bases, and 4 bases lay outside the gene matches. DNA for the CDR3: TGTGCCAGCAGCAGGACTAGAGACACAGATACGCAGTATTTT. Translated: CASSRTRDTDTQYF.

This clone was counted a few times. The V gene is TRBV28, the J gene TRBJ1-3; the D is unclear. The CDR3 covers 16 residues. Germline V gene sequence: CDR1 MDHEN, CDR2 SYDVKM. The germline V and J ends were trimmed by 5 bases and 0 bases, with 14 bases remaining between them. CDR3 protein: CASSPWTGSSGNTIYF. The CDR3, as DNA: TGTGCCAGCAGTCCCTGGACGGGAAGCTCTGGAAACACCATATATTTT.

The V and J genes are TRBV20-1 and TRBJ1-2; 7 nucleotides align to TRBD1. The CDR3 has 9 amino acids. In germline, CDR1 is DFQATT, CDR2 SNEGSKA (reference sequence). CDR3 sequence: CTNRGGYTF. CDR3 in DNA: TGCACAAACAGGGGCGGCTACACCTTC.

This rearrangement joins TRBV6-4 to TRBJ2-1, with TRBD2 matching over 10 bases. Trimming at V came to 7 bases and at J to 7 bases, leaving 13 bases not matched to a gene. This CDR3 is built from 16 residues. The germline CDR1 and CDR2 sequences are MRHNA and SNTAGT. CDR3 in DNA: TGTGCCAGCACCTTTCGCGAGCTAGCGGGAGAAAATGAGCAGTTCTTC. This sequence encodes CASTFRELAGENEQFF.

The chain employs TRBV5-1 and TRBJ1-1, with 9 bases that match TRBD1. Germline V gene sequence: CDR1 SGHRS, CDR2 YFSETQ. The CDR3 has 15 amino acids. The junction had 3 bases not matched to a gene; V was cut back by 3 bases and J by 0 bases. The DNA of the CDR3 is TGCGCCAGCAGCTGGGGACAGGGCCTGAACACTGAAGCTTTCTTT. Its protein product is CASSWGQGLNTEAFF.

This chain uses TRBV3-1 (or the pseudogene TRBV3-2) with TRBJ2-5, with a weak D call TRBD1 (6 bases). CDR1 is LGHDT, CDR2 YNNKEL, per germline (reference sequence). The CDR3 has 18 residues. V was cut by 4 bases and J by 4 bases, with 25 bases left in between. The CDR3 DNA reads TGTGCCAGCAGCCGCAACACCCCGGACAGTGCCGCTGGAGAGACCCAGTACTTC. Amino acid sequence: CASSRNTPDSAAGETQYF.

The sample holds a few counts of this clone. The V and J genes are TRBV2 and TRBJ2-1; D is perhaps TRBD2 (5 bases). Germline V gene data show CDR1 as SNHLY and CDR2 as FYNNEI. The CDR3 loop spans 14 amino acids. Trimming cost V 5 bases and J 4 bases, with 12 bases left between them. The CDR3 region has the DNA TGTGCCAGCAGTACTAGGATAGGGTACAATGAGCAGTTCTTC. The encoded protein is CASSTRIGYNEQFF.

The chain employs TRBV27 and TRBJ1-6; 11 nucleotides match TRBD1. From germline, CDR1 is MNHEY and CDR2 SMNVEV (reference sequence). This CDR3 has 15 amino acids. V shed 6 bases and J 9 bases; nucleotides not matched to a gene: 7. CDR3 region: CASSPRDRGFSPLHF. The DNA for the CDR3 is TGTGCCAGCAGCCCCCGGGACAGGGGGTTTTCACCCCTCCACTTT.

CDR3 amino acids: CAWSERAVTDTQYF. The DNA of the CDR3 is TGTGCCTGGAGTGAGAGAGCGGTCACAGATACGCAGTATTTT. The V gene is TRBV30, the J gene TRBJ2-3; D is possibly TRBD2 (5 bases). V was clipped by 1 base and J by 2 bases, with 10 bases between them. The CDR3 extends over 14 amino acids. Germline V gene sequence: CDR1 GTSNPN, CDR2 SVGIG (reference sequence).

The chain recombines TRBV7-9 with TRBJ2-3; no clear D. CDR3 length: 13 residues. Germline V gives CDR1 SEHNR, CDR2 FQNEAQ (reference sequence). Trimming took 3 bases from V and 2 from J, leaving 6 bases between them. This CDR3 reads CASSLRLTDTQYF. The CDR3 nucleotides read TGTGCCAGCAGCTTGCGGCTCACAGATACGCAGTATTTT.

There are a few counts of this clone. The V call is TRBV5-1, the J call TRBJ1-2, with a tentative D call TRBD1 (6 bases). This CDR3 region has 16 residues. Per germline, CDR1 SGHRS and CDR2 YFSETQ. Trimming left V 4 bases short and J 1 base short, with 17 bases between. CDR3 bases: TGCGCCAGCAGCATTACAGGGATGGACGGTAACTATGGCTACACCTTC. It yields the protein CASSITGMDGNYGYTF.

The chain carries TRBV30 and TRBJ1-4; 8 bases match TRBD1. CDR1 and CDR2 from the germline V gene are GTSNPN and SVGIG (reference sequence). CDR3 size: 16 residues. V shed 2 bases, J shed 4 bases, and the junction held 9 bases outside the gene matches. The CDR3 here is CAWSQDRDRFNEKLFF. CDR3 DNA: TGTGCCTGGAGTCAGGACCGGGACAGGTTTAATGAAAAACTGTTTTTT.

The chain links TRBV7-9 to TRBJ1-4; TRBD1 might be the D (5 bases). This CDR3 contains 15 residues. V gave up 5 bases and J gave up 5 bases, with 15 bases separating them. Germline loops: CDR1 SEHNR, CDR2 FQNEAQ (reference sequence). The CDR3 coding sequence is TGTGCCAGCAGCCATCGGGACTTTTTCAATGAAAAACTGTTTTTT. Translated, it gives CASSHRDFFNEKLFF.

The rearrangement links TRBV6-2 or TRBV6-3 to TRBJ2-7; D might be TRBD2 (5 bases). The length of the CDR3 is 13 residues. V lost 2 bases and J lost 6, with 11 bases in between. Germline V gene lookup returns CDR1 MNHEY and CDR2 SVGEGT. The CDR3 sequence: CASSYQTGTEQYF. For the CDR3, the DNA is TGTGCCAGCAGTTACCAGACGGGAACCGAGCAGTACTTC.

V is TRBV29-1 and J is TRBJ2-2, with TRBD1 as a possible D gene (7 bases). The V end was cut by 1 base, the J end by 6 bases, with 15 bases between. Germline-derived CDR1 and CDR2 are SQVTM and ANQGSEA. There are 15 residues in the CDR3. The CDR3 bases are TGCAGCGTTGAAGGAATGGCAGGGGGGCCCGGGGAGCTGTTTTTT. This codes for CSVEGMAGGPGELFF.

The chain joins TRBV18 to TRBJ1-1; the D gene is possibly TRBD1 (5 bases). This CDR3 has 16 residues. Germline CDR1 KGHSH, CDR2 LQKENI. The V gene lost 4 bases and the J gene lost 0 bases, with 15 bases spanning the gap. DNA for the CDR3: TGTGCCAGCTCACAGGGGATCGACAGCTTGAACACTGAAGCTTTCTTT. It yields the protein CASSQGIDSLNTEAFF. Looking up the rest from reference TRBV18 and TRBJ1-1 gives the full variable domain: NAGVMQNPRHLVRRRGQEARLRCSPMKGHSHVYWYRQLPEEGLKFMVYLQKENIIDESGMPKERFSAEFPKEGPSILRIQQVVRGDSAAYFCASSQGIDSLNTEAFFGQGTRLTVV.

The chain links TRBV5-4 to TRBJ2-3; D might be TRBD1 (5 bases). The CDR3 covers 14 residues. CDR1 is SGHNT and CDR2 is YYREEE in the germline V gene (reference sequence). V lost 4 bases, J lost 2 bases, and 11 bases lay in between. The CDR3 DNA follows: TGTGCCAGCAGCCGGAGACAGATCACAGATACGCAGTATTTT. This codes for CASSRRQITDTQYF.

The chain recombines TRBV4-1 with TRBJ1-4; TRBD1 matches 10 bases. This CDR3 comprises 19 residues. The germline V gene encodes CDR1 MGHRA and CDR2 YSYEKL. J gave up 2 bases and V 0 bases, and 9 bases lay outside the gene matches. The CDR3 loop is CASSQDAGQGVGTNEKLFF. The CDR3 nucleotides read TGCGCCAGCAGCCAAGATGCAGGACAGGGGGTTGGGACTAATGAAAAACTGTTTTTT.

This clone was seen just once. This chain connects TRBV9 to TRBJ1-1, with D perhaps matching TRBD1 (5 bases). The germline V gene has CDR1 SGDLS and CDR2 YYNGEE. The CDR3 extends over 15 amino acids. Trimming cost V 3 bases and J 1 base, with 13 bases left between them. The CDR3: CASSAVGGENTEAFF. CDR3 sequence (DNA): TGTGCCAGCAGCGCCGTCGGGGGGGAGAACACTGAAGCTTTCTTT.

In its sample, this clone was seen a few times. The rearrangement links TRBV28 to TRBJ1-4, with 8 bases fitting TRBD1. V shed 6 bases and J 7 bases; nucleotides not matched to a gene: 7. Germline V lookup: CDR1 MDHEN, CDR2 SYDVKM. The CDR3 has 14 residues. CDR3 nucleotide sequence: TGTGCCAGCAGGCGCCGGACAGGGCCTGAAAAACTGTTTTTT. Its protein is CASRRRTGPEKLFF.

The chain uses TRBV7-9 and TRBJ1-2, with 7 bases lining up with TRBD1. Germline-derived CDR1 and CDR2 are SEHNR and FQNEAQ (reference sequence). V was pared by 1 base and J by 8 bases, with 4 bases of the junction left unmatched. The CDR3 covers 13 residues. CDR3 sequence reads: CASSLVGQRGYTF. Written as DNA, the CDR3 is TGTGCCAGCAGCTTAGTGGGACAGCGAGGCTACACCTTC.

This rearrangement joins TRBV28 to TRBJ1-1, with D perhaps TRBD1 (5 bases). The CDR3 totals 14 residues. Between the trimmed V and J ends, which lost 6 bases and 5 bases, there was a span of 16 bases. Germline CDR1 MDHEN, CDR2 SYDVKM. CDR3 coding DNA: TGTGCCAGCAGGCCGCAGGGTGCCCGGACTGAAGCTTTCTTT. Residues: CASRPQGARTEAFF.

This rearrangement joins TRBV9 to TRBJ1-4; perhaps TRBD1 as D (5 bases). V was shortened by 0 bases and J by 7 bases, with 16 bases between the two germline ends. Germline CDR1 is SGDLS and CDR2 is YYNGEE. The CDR3 is made up of 16 amino acids. Written as DNA, the CDR3 is TGTGCCAGCAGCGTAGGTGCGGGGGGGTATGGTGAAAAACTGTTTTTT. Protein: CASSVGAGGYGEKLFF.

The chain combines TRBV7-2 with TRBJ1-2; no firm D call. V was pared by 5 bases and J by 4 bases, with 14 bases between. This CDR3 is 14 amino acids long. Germline CDR1 and CDR2: SGHTA and FQGNSA. Here the CDR3 reads CASSARTSGYGYTF. The CDR3 DNA sequence: TGTGCCAGCAGCGCCAGAACCTCGGGCTATGGCTACACCTTC.

This clone appeared once. The chain is built from TRBV5-5 and TRBJ1-4; D is ambiguous. V gave up 4 bases and J gave up 0 bases, with 7 bases separating them. CDR1 is SGHKS and CDR2 is YYEKEE in the germline V gene (reference sequence). This CDR3 is built from 14 residues. The DNA of the CDR3 is TGTGCCAGCAGCCCCGGGACAACTAATGAAAAACTGTTTTTT. Its protein product is CASSPGTTNEKLFF.

CDR3: CASSEFDWRSGYTF. CDR3 nucleotides: TGTGCCAGCAGTGAATTCGATTGGAGGAGCGGCTACACCTTC. The chain recombines TRBV6-1 with TRBJ1-2; no firm D call. The germline V gene encodes CDR1 MNHNS and CDR2 SASEGT. V was trimmed by 2 bases and J by 8 bases, leaving 15 bases between them. This CDR3 spans 14 amino acids.

This clone was found once. This rearrangement joins TRBV6-4 to TRBJ2-3; 7 nucleotides agree with TRBD1. With V trimmed by 6 bases and J by 3 bases, 21 bases remained unmatched. The CDR3 length is 19 residues. The germline CDR1 and CDR2 sequences are MRHNA and SNTAGT. This chain's CDR3 is CASSEGCRTGPWATDTQYF. DNA for the CDR3: TGTGCCAGCAGCGAGGGGTGTCGGACAGGCCCTTGGGCAACAGATACGCAGTATTTT.

This clone appeared a single time. The CDR3 nucleotides read TGTGCCAGTTTTCTCGGACAGGGATATGGAAACACCATATATTTT. Residues: CASFLGQGYGNTIYF. V is TRBV19 and J is TRBJ1-3; TRBD1 matches at 8 bases. Germline V CDR1 and CDR2: LNHDA, SQIVND (reference sequence). The J segment lost 3 bases and the V segment lost 8 bases, leaving 9 bases of the junction unmatched. This CDR3 spans 15 amino acids. Complete variable domain (other parts from reference TRBV19 and TRBJ1-3): DGGITQSPKYLFRKEGQNVTLSCEQNLNHDAMYWYRQDPGQGLRLIYYSQIVNDFQKGDIAEGYSVSREKKESFPLTVTSAQKNPTAFYLCASFLGQGYGNTIYFGEGSWLTVV.

The J gene is TRBJ2-5, the V gene TRBV5-1; TRBD2 agrees at 12 bases. Germline V gene lookup returns CDR1 SGHRS and CDR2 YFSETQ. The V segment lost 4 bases and the J segment 5 bases; nucleotides outside the gene matches: 9. The CDR3 has 16 residues. CDR3 sequence: CASSERLAGVDETQYF. The CDR3, as DNA: TGCGCCAGCAGCGAGCGACTAGCGGGAGTAGATGAGACCCAGTACTTC.